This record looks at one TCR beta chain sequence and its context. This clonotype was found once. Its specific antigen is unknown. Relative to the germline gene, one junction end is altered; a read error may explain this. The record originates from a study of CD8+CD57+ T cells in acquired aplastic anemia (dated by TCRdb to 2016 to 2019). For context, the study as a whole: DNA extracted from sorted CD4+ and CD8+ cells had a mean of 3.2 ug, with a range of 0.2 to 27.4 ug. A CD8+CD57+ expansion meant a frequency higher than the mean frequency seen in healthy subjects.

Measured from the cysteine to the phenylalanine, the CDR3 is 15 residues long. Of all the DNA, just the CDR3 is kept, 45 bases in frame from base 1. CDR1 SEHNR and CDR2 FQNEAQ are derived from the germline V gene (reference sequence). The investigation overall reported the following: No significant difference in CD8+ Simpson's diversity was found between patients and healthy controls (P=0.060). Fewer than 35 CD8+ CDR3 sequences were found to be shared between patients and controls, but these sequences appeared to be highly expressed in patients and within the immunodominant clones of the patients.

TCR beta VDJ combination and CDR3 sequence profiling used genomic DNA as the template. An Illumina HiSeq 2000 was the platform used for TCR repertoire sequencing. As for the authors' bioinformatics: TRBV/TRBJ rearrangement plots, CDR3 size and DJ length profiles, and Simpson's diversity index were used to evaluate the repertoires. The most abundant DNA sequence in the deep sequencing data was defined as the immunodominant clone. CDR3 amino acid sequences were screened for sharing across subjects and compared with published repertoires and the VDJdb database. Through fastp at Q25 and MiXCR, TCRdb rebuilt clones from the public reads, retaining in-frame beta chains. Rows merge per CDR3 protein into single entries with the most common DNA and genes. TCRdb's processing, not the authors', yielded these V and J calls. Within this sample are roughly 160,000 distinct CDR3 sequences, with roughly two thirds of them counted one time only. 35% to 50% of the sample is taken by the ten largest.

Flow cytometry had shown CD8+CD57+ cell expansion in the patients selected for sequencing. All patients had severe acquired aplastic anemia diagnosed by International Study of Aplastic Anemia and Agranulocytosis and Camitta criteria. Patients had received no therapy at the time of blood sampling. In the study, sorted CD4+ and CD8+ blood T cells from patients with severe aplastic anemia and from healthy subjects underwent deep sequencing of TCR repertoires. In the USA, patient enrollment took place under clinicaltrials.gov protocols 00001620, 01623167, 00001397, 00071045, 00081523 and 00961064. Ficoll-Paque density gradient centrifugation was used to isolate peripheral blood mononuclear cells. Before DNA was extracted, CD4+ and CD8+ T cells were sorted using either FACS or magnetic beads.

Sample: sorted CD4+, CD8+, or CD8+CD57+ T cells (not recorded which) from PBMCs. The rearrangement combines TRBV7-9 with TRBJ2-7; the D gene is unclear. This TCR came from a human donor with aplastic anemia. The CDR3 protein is CASSQVSSGRYEQYF. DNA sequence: TGCGCCAGCAGCCAAGTTAGTTCCGGCCGCTACGAGCAGTACTTC.